The 14 T cell receptor beta chains below were found in one sample sequenced in a study of blood T cell repertoires in COVID-19 (dated by TCRdb to the early 2020s). The library was produced with the immunoSEQ multiplex PCR assay. Imported from immuneACCESS, the table was reduced by TCRdb to in-frame sequences with V and J called. These copies leave out some clones; in studies compared against another copy, an unresolved V gene accounts for under half, and the cause of the remainder is not known. This sample holds roughly 97,000 clones; around 86% were observed only once. The ten most abundant clones make up over 12% of the sample. The sequenced material came from peripheral blood. The origin of the receptors is a man aged 50 or older with acute or convalescent COVID-19.

The rearrangement links TRBV5-6 to TRBJ2-2, with 7 bases aligning to TRBD1. The J segment lost 4 bases and the V segment lost 4 bases, leaving 1 base of the junction unmatched. This CDR3 region has 13 residues. CDR1 is SGHDT, CDR2 YYEEEE, per germline. The CDR3 reads CASSGTVTGELFF. DNA of the CDR3: TGTGCCAGCAGCGGGACAGTCACCGGGGAGCTGTTTTTT.

The chain carries TRBV18 and TRBJ2-2; a weak D match, TRBD1 (5 bases). CDR1 KGHSH and CDR2 LQKENI come from the germline V gene. CDR3 length equals 17 residues. V was clipped by 5 bases and J by 3 bases, with 19 bases between them. The CDR3 reads CASSYRRSGLDTGELFF. The CDR3 nucleotides are TGTGCCAGCTCATACCGGCGATCAGGGTTGGACACCGGGGAGCTGTTTTTT.

The gene calls are TRBV10-3 and TRBJ1-2; D is perhaps TRBD1 (6 bases). CDR1 ENHRY and CDR2 SYGVKD come from the germline V gene. Deletions cut 0 bases from V and 8 bases from J, with 19 bases between. The CDR3 is 16 residues long. CDR3 residues: CAISESTPRGRGGYTF. The DNA for the CDR3 is TGTGCCATCAGTGAGTCGACTCCCCGGGGCAGGGGAGGCTACACCTTC.

This chain uses TRBV7-9 with TRBJ2-3; 9 bases align to TRBD2. The V gene's germline CDR1 is SEHNR and CDR2 FQNEAQ (reference sequence). Trimming cost V 5 bases and J 3 bases; bases outside gene matches: 15. The CDR3 length is 18 residues. The CDR3 region has the DNA TGTGCCAGCAGCCCACTAGCGGGCCGAGGAGGGAATACAGATACGCAGTATTTT. Translation gives CASSPLAGRGGNTDTQYF.

The chain recombines TRBV10-3 with TRBJ2-6; 8 bases are a match to TRBD2. Germline CDR1 is ENHRY and CDR2 is SYGVKD. Unmatched junction bases numbered 1, after V lost 4 bases and J lost 2 bases. The CDR3 sequence is 15 residues long. The CDR3 region is CAISGGLAGANVLTF. DNA for the CDR3: TGTGCCATCAGTGGGGGACTAGCTGGGGCCAACGTCCTGACTTTC.

This clone has a single count. The chain links TRBV27 to TRBJ2-2; TRBD2 agrees at 8 bases. The CDR3 length is 16 residues. Trimming at V came to 5 bases and at J to 0 bases, leaving 5 bases not matched to a gene. Germline CDR1 MNHEY, CDR2 SMNVEV (reference sequence). In DNA, the CDR3 is TGTGCCAGCAGTGGGGTAGCGGGACCGAACACCGGGGAGCTGTTTTTT. Its translation: CASSGVAGPNTGELFF.

The sample holds one count of this clone. The chain has TRBV5-1 and TRBJ1-4; D is ambiguous. Trimming shortened V by 3 bases and J by 0 bases, and 9 bases separated the two germline ends. The germline gives CDR1 SGHRS, CDR2 YFSETQ. The CDR3 is 15 amino acids. CDR3 sequence: CASSSTAATNEKLFF. The CDR3 DNA is TGCGCCAGCAGCTCAACAGCTGCAACTAATGAAAAACTGTTTTTT.

The rearrangement uses TRBV7-6 and TRBJ1-4; D remains ambiguous. This CDR3 comprises 18 residues. Trimming took 1 base from V and 2 from J, leaving 17 bases between them. The germline V gene has CDR1 SGHVS and CDR2 FNYEAQ. CDR3 coding DNA: TGTGCCAGCAGCTTAGTTCCCCGTGGGGAGGCGACTAATGAAAAACTGTTTTTT. The encoded protein is CASSLVPRGEATNEKLFF.

The CDR3 nucleotides read TGTGCCACCAGTCACCGACAGGCCCGCAATCAGCCCCAGCATTTT. Residues: CATSHRQARNQPQHF. The chain is built from TRBV15 and TRBJ1-5; D is possibly TRBD1 (6 bases). Per the germline V gene, CDR1 is LNHNV and CDR2 is YYDKDF (reference sequence). The CDR3 is 15 residues long. Trimming pared 6 bases from V and 2 bases from J, leaving 14 bases between.

J is TRBJ2-1 and V is TRBV27; TRBD2 aligns across 10 bases. The germline gives CDR1 MNHEY, CDR2 SMNVEV (reference sequence). There are 16 residues in the CDR3. V dropped 6 bases and J dropped 5; count of bases not matched to a gene: 10. CDR3 sequence (DNA): TGTGCCAGCAGCCCATCTAGCGGGAGTTCCCACAATGAGCAGTTCTTC. Translated: CASSPSSGSSHNEQFF.

The chain couples TRBV5-1 to TRBJ1-2; D not certain. Germline V gene lookup returns CDR1 SGHRS and CDR2 YFSETQ. The length of the CDR3 is 14 residues. Deletions cut 5 bases from V and 0 bases from J, with 11 bases between. In nucleotides, the CDR3 is TGCGCCAGCAGGTTAGCCCCTACTAACTATGGCTACACCTTC. This gives the protein CASRLAPTNYGYTF.

V gene TRBV29-1 combines with J gene TRBJ1-5; 11 bases fit TRBD1. V dropped 7 bases and J dropped 4; count of bases not matched to a gene: 6. This CDR3 is 14 amino acids long. Germline lookup yields CDR1 SQVTM and CDR2 ANQGSEA. This CDR3 is CSDQDRGLNQPQHF. Here the CDR3 DNA reads TGCAGCGATCAGGACAGGGGGCTTAATCAGCCCCAGCATTTT.

V and J are TRBV6-1 and TRBJ1-5; D not certain. This CDR3 comprises 14 residues. V was cut by 3 bases and J by 7 bases, with 13 bases left in between. In germline, CDR1 is MNHNS, CDR2 SASEGT. The CDR3 is CASSEGRQLQPQHF. DNA of the CDR3: TGTGCCAGCAGTGAGGGCAGGCAATTACAGCCCCAGCATTTT.

The rearrangement uses TRBV3-1 (or the pseudogene TRBV3-2) and TRBJ2-1, with 8 bases that match TRBD1. Losses at the gene ends were 6 bases for V and 6 bases for J; bases not matched to a gene: 10. This CDR3 has 15 residues. Germline V gene data show CDR1 as LGHDT and CDR2 as YNNKEL (reference sequence). The CDR3 DNA is TGTGCCAGCAGTCTGGACAGGGCCCCCGGCAATGAGCAGTTCTTC. Amino acids: CASSLDRAPGNEQFF.